The rows below give T cell receptor beta chains drawn from one sample of a study of cytomegalovirus exposure and HLA in healthy donors. Generated by immunoSEQ multiplex PCR, the TCRdb table keeps only in-frame clones and is missing some. Here the sample spans 60,000 to 75,000 clones, roughly 72% being singletons. Sequencing input: PBMCs. The origin of the receptors is a woman between 25 and 40 years old in good health and CMV-seropositive. CDR3s include the opening cysteine and the closing phenylalanine or tryptophan. The D gene is left open where the match is weak. Not all rows give a size; the values are once, few, many and, for expanded clones, a class.

>NA|TRBV11-2|TRBD1|TRBJ2-7
CASSSGQGAWYEQYF
TGTGCCAGCAGTTCCGGACAGGGGGCATGGTACGAGCAGTACTTC
>few|TRBV29-1|NA|TRBJ1-2
CSVESSYGYTF
TGCAGCGTTGAAAGTAGCTATGGCTACACCTTC
>NA|TRBV25-1|NA|TRBJ2-5
CASSEPGFRETQYF
TGTGCCAGCAGTGAACCAGGGTTCCGGGAGACCCAGTACTTC
>NA|TRBV28|TRBD1|TRBJ1-1
CASRRGQGVIGAFF
TGTGCCAGCAGACGGGGACAGGGGGTAATTGGAGCTTTCTTT
>NA|TRBV28|NA|TRBJ1-5
CASSFRGGGSNQPQHF
TGTGCCAGCAGTTTCCGGGGGGGCGGGAGCAATCAGCCCCAGCATTTT
>NA|TRBV28|NA|TRBJ2-3
CASSFPSRAGPSTDTQYF
TGTGCCAGCAGTTTTCCCTCCCGTGCGGGCCCTAGCACAGATACGCAGTATTTT
>NA|TRBV6-6|TRBD1|TRBJ2-7
CASRRPGTGGAAEQYF
TGTGCCAGCAGACGGCCCGGGACAGGGGGCGCGGCCGAGCAGTACTTC
>NA|TRBV28|NA|TRBJ1-5
CASSLTASNQPQHF
TGTGCCAGCAGTCTGACAGCTAGCAATCAGCCCCAGCATTTT
>few|TRBV30|NA|TRBJ1-3
CAWSRQATSGNTIYF
TGTGCCTGGAGTCGACAGGCAACCTCTGGAAACACCATATATTTT
>NA|TRBV6-6|TRBD2|TRBJ2-4
CASSYLAGNIQYF
TGTGCCAGCAGTTACTTAGCGGGAAACATTCAGTACTTC
>NA|TRBV7-2|NA|TRBJ1-5
CASSLEWGQGNQPQHF
TGTGCCAGCAGCTTAGAGTGGGGCCAGGGCAATCAGCCCCAGCATTTT
>NA|TRBV11-2|TRBD2|TRBJ2-7
CASSLSSGTYEQYF
TGTGCCAGCAGCTTATCTAGCGGCACCTACGAGCAGTACTTC
>NA|TRBV10-3|NA|TRBJ2-7
CAISAGQTYEQYF
TGTGCCATCAGTGCCGGACAAACCTACGAGCAGTACTTC
>NA|TRBV29-1|TRBD2|TRBJ2-3
CSVQTSPDTQYF
TGCAGCGTGCAGACTAGCCCAGATACGCAGTATTTT
>NA|TRBV28|NA|TRBJ2-7
CASSFEGRKQYF
TGTGCCAGCAGTTTTGAGGGGAGGAAGCAGTACTTC
>NA|TRBV29-1|NA|TRBJ1-1
CSGLRQKDTEAFF
TGCAGCGGACTCAGACAGAAAGACACTGAAGCTTTCTTT
>NA|TRBV25-1|TRBD1|TRBJ2-7
CASSDPRTGSYEQYF
TGTGCCAGCAGTGATCCTAGGACAGGAAGCTACGAGCAGTACTTC
>few|TRBV11-2|NA|TRBJ1-3
CASSSHRAGNTIYF
TGTGCCAGCAGCTCCCACAGGGCTGGAAACACCATATATTTT
>NA|TRBV15|TRBD2|TRBJ2-2
CATLAEPNTGELFF
TGTGCCACCCTAGCGGAACCGAACACCGGGGAGCTGTTTTTT
>NA|TRBV30|NA|TRBJ2-1
CAWSMGVYINNEQFF
TGTGCCTGGAGCATGGGAGTGTACATTAACAATGAGCAGTTCTTC
>NA|TRBV28|NA|TRBJ2-7
CASTSTSSYEQYF
TGTGCCAGCACCTCGACTAGCTCCTACGAGCAGTACTTC
>NA|TRBV10-2|NA|TRBJ2-1
CASRPSVDWYNEQFF
TGCGCCAGCAGACCCTCCGTGGACTGGTACAATGAGCAGTTCTTC
>few|TRBV4-2|TRBD2|TRBJ2-7
CASSQVAGGPSHEQYF
TGTGCCAGCAGCCAGGTAGCGGGAGGGCCTTCCCACGAGCAGTACTTC
>NA|TRBV11-3|TRBD1|TRBJ2-2
CASSSRQGAWTGELFF
TGTGCCAGCAGCTCCCGACAGGGGGCTTGGACCGGGGAGCTGTTTTTT
>NA|TRBV5-1|TRBD1|TRBJ1-1
CASSFVPGQGRTEAFF
TGCGCCAGCAGCTTTGTCCCGGGACAGGGGAGGACTGAAGCTTTCTTT
>NA|TRBV4-3|TRBD2|TRBJ2-1
CASSLQSGRGYNEQFF
TGCGCCAGCAGCCTCCAAAGCGGGAGGGGCTACAATGAGCAGTTCTTC
>few|TRBV11-2|NA|TRBJ2-2
CASSLLSGRLFF
TGTGCCAGCAGCTTATTGTCCGGGAGGCTGTTTTTT
>NA|TRBV10-2|TRBD1|TRBJ1-1
CASSDPTGAGAFF
TGCGCCAGCAGTGACCCGACAGGGGCTGGGGCTTTCTTT
>NA|TRBV30|NA|TRBJ1-5
CAWKQGNQPQHF
TGTGCCTGGAAACAGGGCAATCAGCCCCAGCATTTT